This T cell receptor beta chain was captured in a study of cytomegalovirus exposure and HLA in healthy donors. The wider study: Earlier, 150 million to 200 million T cells were analyzed, and some 120 million unique TCR beta sequences were found among them.

Germline assignment: CDR1 SEHNR and CDR2 FQNEAQ (reference sequence). The germline V and J ends were trimmed by 1 base and 9 bases, with 13 bases remaining between them. CDR3 length equals 14 residues. The primer mix had 60 Vbeta and 13 Jbeta primers. Repertoires were generated with immunoSEQ multiplex PCR, while TCRdb's copy carries only in-frame clones and drops some. The sample totals around 35,000 clones. Sequenced: PBMCs. The origin of this receptor is a woman in her 40s in good health and CMV-seropositive. The chain combines TRBV7-9 with TRBJ2-1; D gene uncertain. DNA of the CDR3: TGTGCCAGCAGCTTAGATTTCCGTCCGTCTGAGCAGTTCTTC. It specifies CASSLDFRPSEQFF.